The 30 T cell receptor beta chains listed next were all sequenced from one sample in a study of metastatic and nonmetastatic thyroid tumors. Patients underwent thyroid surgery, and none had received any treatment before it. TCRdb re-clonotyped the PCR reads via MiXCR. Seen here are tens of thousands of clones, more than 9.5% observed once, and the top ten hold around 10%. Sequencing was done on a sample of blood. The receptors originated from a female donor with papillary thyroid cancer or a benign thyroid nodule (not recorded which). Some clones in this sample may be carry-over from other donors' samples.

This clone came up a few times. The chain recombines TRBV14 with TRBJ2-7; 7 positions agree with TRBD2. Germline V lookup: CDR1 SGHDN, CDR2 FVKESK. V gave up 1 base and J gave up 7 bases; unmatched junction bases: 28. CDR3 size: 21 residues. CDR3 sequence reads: CASSQVFRRAGIAGVYNEQYF. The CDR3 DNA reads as TGTGCCAGCAGCCAAGTTTTCCGTCGGGCGGGAATTGCGGGAGTCTACAATGAGCAGTACTTC. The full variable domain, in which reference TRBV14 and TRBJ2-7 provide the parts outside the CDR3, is EAGVTQFPSHSVIEKGQTVTLRCDPISGHDNLYWYRRVMGKEIKFLLHFVKESKQDESGMPNNRFLAERTGGTYSTLKVQPAELEDSGVYFCASSQVFRRAGIAGVYNEQYFGPGTRLTVT.

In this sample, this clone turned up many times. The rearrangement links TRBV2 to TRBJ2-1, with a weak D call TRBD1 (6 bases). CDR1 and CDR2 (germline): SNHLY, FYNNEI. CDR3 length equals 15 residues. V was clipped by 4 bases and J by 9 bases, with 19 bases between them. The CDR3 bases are TGTGCCAGCAGTGTATTCGGAAGTGGGGACACTGAGCAGTTCTTC. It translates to CASSVFGSGDTEQFF.

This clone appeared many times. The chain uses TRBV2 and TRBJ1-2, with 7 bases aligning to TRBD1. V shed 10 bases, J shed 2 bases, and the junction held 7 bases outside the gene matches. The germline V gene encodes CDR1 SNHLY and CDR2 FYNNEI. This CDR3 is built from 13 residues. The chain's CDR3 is CAIKKQGNYGYTF. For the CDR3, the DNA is TGTGCCATAAAAAAACAGGGGAACTATGGCTACACCTTC.

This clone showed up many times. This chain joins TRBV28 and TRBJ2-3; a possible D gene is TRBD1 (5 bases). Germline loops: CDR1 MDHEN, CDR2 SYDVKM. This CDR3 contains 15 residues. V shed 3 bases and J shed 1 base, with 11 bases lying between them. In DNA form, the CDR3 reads TGTGCCAGCAGTTTTCCAGGGCCTCGCACAGATACGCAGTATTTT. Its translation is CASSFPGPRTDTQYF.

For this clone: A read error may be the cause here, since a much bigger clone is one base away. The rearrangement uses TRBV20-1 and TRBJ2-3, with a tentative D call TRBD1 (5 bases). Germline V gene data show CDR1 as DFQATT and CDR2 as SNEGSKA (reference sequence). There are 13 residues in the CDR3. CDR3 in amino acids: CGASGQTTDTQYF. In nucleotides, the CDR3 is TGCGGTGCTAGTGGACAAACCACAGATACGCAGTATTTT.

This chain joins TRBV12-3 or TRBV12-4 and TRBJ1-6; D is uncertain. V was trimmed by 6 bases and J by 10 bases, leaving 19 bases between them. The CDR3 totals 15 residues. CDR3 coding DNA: TGTGCCAGCAGCCCCGGTTTTGCCCCGGACTCACCCCTCCACTTT. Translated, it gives CASSPGFAPDSPLHF.

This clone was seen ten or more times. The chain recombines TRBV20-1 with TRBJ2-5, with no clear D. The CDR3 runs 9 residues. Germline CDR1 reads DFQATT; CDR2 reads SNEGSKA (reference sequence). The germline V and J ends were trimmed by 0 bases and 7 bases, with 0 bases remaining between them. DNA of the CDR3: TGCAGTGCTAGAGAGACCCAGTACTTC. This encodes CSARETQYF.

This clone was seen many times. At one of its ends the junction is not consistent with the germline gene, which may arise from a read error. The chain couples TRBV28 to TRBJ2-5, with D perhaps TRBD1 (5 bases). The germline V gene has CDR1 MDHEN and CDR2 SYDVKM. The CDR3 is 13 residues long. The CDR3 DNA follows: TGTGCCCTCGGTCAGGGTCATTTAAGGCCCCTGGACTTC. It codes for CALGQGHLRPLDF.

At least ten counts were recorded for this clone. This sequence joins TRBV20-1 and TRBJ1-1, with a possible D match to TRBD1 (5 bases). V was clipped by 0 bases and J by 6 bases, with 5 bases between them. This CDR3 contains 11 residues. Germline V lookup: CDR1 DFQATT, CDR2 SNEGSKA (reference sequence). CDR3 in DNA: TGCAGTGCTAGAGAGGGACCTGAAGCTTTCTTT. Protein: CSAREGPEAFF.

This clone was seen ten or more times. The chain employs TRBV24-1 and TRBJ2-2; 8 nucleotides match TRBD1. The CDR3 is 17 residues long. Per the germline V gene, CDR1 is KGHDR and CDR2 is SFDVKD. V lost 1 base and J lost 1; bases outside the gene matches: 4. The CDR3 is CATSDFHGQGNTGELFF. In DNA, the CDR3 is TGTGCCACCAGTGATTTCCACGGACAGGGGAACACCGGGGAGCTGTTTTTT.

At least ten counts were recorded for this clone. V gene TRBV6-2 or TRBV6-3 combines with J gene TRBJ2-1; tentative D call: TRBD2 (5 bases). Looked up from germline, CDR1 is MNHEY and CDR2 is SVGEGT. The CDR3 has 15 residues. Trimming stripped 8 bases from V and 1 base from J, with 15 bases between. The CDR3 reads CASQRGGSSYNEQFF. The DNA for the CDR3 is TGTGCCAGCCAACGAGGTGGGAGTTCCTACAATGAGCAGTTCTTC.

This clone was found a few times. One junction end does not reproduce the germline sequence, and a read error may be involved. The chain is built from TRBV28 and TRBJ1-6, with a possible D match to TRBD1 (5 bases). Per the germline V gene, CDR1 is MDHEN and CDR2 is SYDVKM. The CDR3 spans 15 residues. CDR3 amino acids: CASRSDSRRFSTLYF. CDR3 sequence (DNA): TGTGCCAGCAGATCAGACAGCCGCCGCTTTTCAACCCTCTACTTT.

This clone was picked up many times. The CDR3 loop is CASSQGHGRGDEQFF. In DNA, the CDR3 is TGCGCCAGCAGCCAAGGTCACGGGAGAGGGGATGAGCAGTTCTTC. This chain joins TRBV4-3 and TRBJ2-1; D perhaps matches TRBD2 (6 bases). Trimming pared 1 base from V and 8 bases from J, leaving 15 bases between. The CDR3 spans 15 residues. Germline CDR1 reads LGHNA; CDR2 reads YSLEER.

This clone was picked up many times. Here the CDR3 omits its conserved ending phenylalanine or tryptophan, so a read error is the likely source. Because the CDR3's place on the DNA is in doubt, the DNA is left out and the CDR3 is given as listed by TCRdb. The CDR3 sequence: CASSYPSTGVYWL. The rearrangement uses TRBV6-5 and TRBJ1-2; the table's D call, TRBD1, was not checked against the DNA. Germline CDR1 reads MNHEY; CDR2 reads SVGAGI. The CDR3 contains 13 residues when both ends are counted.

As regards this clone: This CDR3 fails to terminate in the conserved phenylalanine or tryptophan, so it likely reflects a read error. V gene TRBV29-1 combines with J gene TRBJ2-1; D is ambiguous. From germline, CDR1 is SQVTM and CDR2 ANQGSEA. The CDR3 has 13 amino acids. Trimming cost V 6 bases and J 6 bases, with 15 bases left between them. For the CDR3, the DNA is TGCAGCGTCTCCGTCCTAGGTCCCAATGAGCAGTTCCTC. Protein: CSVSVLGPNEQFL.

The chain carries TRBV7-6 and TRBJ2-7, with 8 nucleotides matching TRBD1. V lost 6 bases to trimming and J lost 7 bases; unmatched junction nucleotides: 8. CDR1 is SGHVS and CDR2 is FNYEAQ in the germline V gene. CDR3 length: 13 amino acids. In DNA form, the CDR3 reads TGTGCCAGCAGTTCCAGACAGGGGCAGGAGCAGTACTTC. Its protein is CASSSRQGQEQYF. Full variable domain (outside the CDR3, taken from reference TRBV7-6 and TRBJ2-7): GAGVSQSPRYKVTKRGQDVALRCDPISGHVSLYWYRQALGQGPEFLTYFNYEAQQDKSGLPNDRFSAERPEGSISTLTIQRTEQRDSAMYRCASSSRQGQEQYFGPGTRLTVT.

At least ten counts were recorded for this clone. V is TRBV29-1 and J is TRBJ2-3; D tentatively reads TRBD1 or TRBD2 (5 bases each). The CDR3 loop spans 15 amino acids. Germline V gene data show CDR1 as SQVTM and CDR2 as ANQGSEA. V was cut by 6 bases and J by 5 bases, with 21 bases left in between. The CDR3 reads CSVQPRGAGQDTQYF. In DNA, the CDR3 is TGCAGCGTGCAACCACGAGGGGCAGGACAAGATACGCAGTATTTT.

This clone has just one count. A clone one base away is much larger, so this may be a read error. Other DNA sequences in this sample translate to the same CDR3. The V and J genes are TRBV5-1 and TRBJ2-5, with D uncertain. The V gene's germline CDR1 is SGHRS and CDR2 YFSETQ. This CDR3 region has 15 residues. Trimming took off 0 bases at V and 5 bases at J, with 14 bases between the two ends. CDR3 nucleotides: TGCGCCAGCAGCTTGGTGTCAGAACCAGAGGAGACCCAGTACTTC. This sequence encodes CASSLVSEPEETQYF.

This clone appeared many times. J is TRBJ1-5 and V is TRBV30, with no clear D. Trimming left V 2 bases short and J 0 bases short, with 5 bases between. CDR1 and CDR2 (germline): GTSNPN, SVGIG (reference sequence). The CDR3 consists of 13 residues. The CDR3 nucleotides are TGTGCCTGGAGTTCTGATAGCAATCAGCCCCAGCATTTT. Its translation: CAWSSDSNQPQHF.

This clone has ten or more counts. The chain's CDR3 is CASSYSRQRSLNQPQHF. The CDR3 DNA is TGTGCCAGCAGTTACTCCCGGCAACGGTCTCTCAATCAGCCCCAGCATTTT. This chain joins TRBV6-2 or TRBV6-3 and TRBJ1-5; the D is unclear. V dropped 0 bases and J dropped 3 bases, with 15 bases sitting between them. CDR1 MNHEY and CDR2 SVGEGT come from the germline V gene. This CDR3 comprises 17 residues.

The CDR3: CASSGGVESYNEQFF. CDR3 bases: TGTGCCAGCAGCGGAGGGGTAGAGTCCTACAATGAGCAGTTCTTC. The chain uses TRBV11-2 and TRBJ2-1; perhaps TRBD2 as D (6 bases). The V gene's germline CDR1 is SGHAT and CDR2 FQNNGV. V lost 5 bases to trimming and J lost 1 base, with 12 bases between them. This CDR3 spans 15 amino acids. The variable domain in full, completed from reference TRBV11-2 and TRBJ2-1, reads EAGVAQSPRYKIIEKRQSVAFWCNPISGHATLYWYQQILGQGPKLLIQFQNNGVVDDSQLPKDRFSAERLKGVDSTLKIQPAKLEDSAVYLCASSGGVESYNEQFFGPGTRLTVL.

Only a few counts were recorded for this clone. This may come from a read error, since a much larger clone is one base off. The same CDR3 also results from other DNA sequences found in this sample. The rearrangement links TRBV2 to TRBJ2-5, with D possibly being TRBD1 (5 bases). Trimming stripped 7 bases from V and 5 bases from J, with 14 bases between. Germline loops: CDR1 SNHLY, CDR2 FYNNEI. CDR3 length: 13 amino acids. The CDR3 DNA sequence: TGTGCCAGCACCTGGGCTCAGGGTGAGACCCAGTACTTC. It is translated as CASTWAQGETQYF. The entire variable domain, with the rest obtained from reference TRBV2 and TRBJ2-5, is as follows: EPEVTQTPSHQVTQMGQEVILRCVPISNHLYFYWYRQILGQKVEFLVSFYNNEISEKSEIFDDQFSVERPDGSNFTLKIRSTKLEDSAMYFCASTWAQGETQYFGPGTRLLVL.

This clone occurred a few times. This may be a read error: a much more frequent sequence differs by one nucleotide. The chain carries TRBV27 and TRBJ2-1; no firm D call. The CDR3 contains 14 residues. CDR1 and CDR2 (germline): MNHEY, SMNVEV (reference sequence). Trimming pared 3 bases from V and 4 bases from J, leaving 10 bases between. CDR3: CASSFDPLYNEQFF. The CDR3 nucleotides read TGTGCCAGCAGTTTTGATCCTTTGTACAATGAGCAGTTCTTC.

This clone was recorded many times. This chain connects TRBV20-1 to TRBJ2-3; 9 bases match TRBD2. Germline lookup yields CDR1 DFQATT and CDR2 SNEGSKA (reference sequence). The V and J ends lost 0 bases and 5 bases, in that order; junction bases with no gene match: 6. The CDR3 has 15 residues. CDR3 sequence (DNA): TGCAGTGCTAGAGAAGGTAGCGGGAGTCTAGATACGCAGTATTTT. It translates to CSAREGSGSLDTQYF.

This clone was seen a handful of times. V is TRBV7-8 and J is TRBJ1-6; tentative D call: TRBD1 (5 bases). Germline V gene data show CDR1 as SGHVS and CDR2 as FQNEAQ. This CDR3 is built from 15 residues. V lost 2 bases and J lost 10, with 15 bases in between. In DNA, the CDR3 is TGTGCCAGCAGCTTAAGGGGTGGGGGAGTGTCACCCCTCCACTTT. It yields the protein CASSLRGGGVSPLHF.

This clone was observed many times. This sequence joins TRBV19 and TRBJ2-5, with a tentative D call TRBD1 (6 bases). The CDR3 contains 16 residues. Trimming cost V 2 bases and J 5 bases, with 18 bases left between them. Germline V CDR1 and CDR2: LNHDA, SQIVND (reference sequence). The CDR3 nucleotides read TGTGCCAGTAGTATAAAGCCAAGGGGGATCGGGGAGACCCAGTACTTC. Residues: CASSIKPRGIGETQYF.

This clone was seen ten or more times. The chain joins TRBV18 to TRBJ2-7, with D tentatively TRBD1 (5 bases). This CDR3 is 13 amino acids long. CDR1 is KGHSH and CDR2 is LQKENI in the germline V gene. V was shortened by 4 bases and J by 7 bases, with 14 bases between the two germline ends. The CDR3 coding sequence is TGTGCCAGCTCACTTCTGGACATTGAGGAGCAGTACTTC. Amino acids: CASSLLDIEEQYF.

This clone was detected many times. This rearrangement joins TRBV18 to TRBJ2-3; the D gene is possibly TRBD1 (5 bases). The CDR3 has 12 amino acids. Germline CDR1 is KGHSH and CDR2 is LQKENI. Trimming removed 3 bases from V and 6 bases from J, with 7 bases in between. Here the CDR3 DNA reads TGTGCCAGCTCACCCAGGGCTGATACGCAGTATTTT. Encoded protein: CASSPRADTQYF.

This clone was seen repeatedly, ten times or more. In nucleotides, the CDR3 is TGTGCCAGCAGCCAAGATTTAATGGGGACTGAAGCTTTCTTT. It is translated as CASSQDLMGTEAFF. The rearrangement joins TRBV14 to TRBJ1-1; no clear D gene. V lost 0 bases, J lost 5 bases, and 10 bases lay in between. Germline lookup yields CDR1 SGHDN and CDR2 FVKESK. This CDR3 contains 14 residues.

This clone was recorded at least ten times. The DNA of the CDR3 is TGCGCCAGCAGCTTGGGAACCTTACAGATGAACACTGAAGCTTTCTTT. It is translated as CASSLGTLQMNTEAFF. The J gene is TRBJ1-1, the V gene TRBV5-1; D uncertain. Germline V gene data show CDR1 as SGHRS and CDR2 as YFSETQ. This CDR3 is 16 amino acids long. The germline V and J ends were trimmed by 0 bases and 0 bases, with 12 bases remaining between them.